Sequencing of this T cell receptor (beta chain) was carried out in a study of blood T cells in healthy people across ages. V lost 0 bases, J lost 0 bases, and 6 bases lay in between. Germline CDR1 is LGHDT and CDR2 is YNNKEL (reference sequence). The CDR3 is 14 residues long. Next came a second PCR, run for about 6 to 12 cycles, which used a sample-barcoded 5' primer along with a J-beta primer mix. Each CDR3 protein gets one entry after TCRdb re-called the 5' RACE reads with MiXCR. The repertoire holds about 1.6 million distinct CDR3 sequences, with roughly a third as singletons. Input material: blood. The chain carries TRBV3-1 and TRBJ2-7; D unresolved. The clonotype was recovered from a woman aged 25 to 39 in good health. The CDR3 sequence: CASSQEPNSYEQYF. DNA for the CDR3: TGTGCCAGCAGCCAAGAACCCAACTCCTACGAGCAGTACTTC.